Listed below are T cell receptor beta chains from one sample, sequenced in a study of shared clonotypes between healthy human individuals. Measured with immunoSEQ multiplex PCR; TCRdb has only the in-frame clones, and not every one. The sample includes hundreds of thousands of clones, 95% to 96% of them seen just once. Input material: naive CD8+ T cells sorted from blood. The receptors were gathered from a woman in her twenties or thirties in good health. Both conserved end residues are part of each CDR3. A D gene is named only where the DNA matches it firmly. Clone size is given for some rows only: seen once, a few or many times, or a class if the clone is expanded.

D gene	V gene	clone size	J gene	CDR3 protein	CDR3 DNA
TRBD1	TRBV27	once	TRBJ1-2	CASSLSIVPTGGSGYTF	TGTGCCAGCAGTTTATCGATAGTTCCGACAGGGGGCTCTGGCTACACCTTC
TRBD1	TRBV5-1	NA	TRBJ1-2	CASRGTGLYGYTF	TGCGCCAGCAGGGGGACAGGACTATATGGCTACACCTTC
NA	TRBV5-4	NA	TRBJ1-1	CASSSKTANTEAFF	TGTGCCAGCAGCTCCAAAACCGCGAACACTGAAGCTTTCTTT
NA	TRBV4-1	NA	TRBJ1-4	CASSQNRVEKLFF	TGCGCCAGCAGCCAAAACAGGGTCGAAAAACTGTTTTTT
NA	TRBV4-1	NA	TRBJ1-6	CASSQGAGLSPLHF	TGCGCCAGCAGCCAAGGGGCAGGACTTTCACCCCTCCACTTT
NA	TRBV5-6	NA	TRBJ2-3	CASSPQSPDTQYF	TGTGCCAGCAGCCCCCAAAGTCCGGATACGCAGTATTTT
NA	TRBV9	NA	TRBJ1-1	CASSVEGTEAFF	TGTGCCAGCAGCGTAGAGGGTACTGAAGCTTTCTTT
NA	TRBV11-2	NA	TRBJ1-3	CASSLAGNTIYF	TGTGCCAGCAGCTTAGCTGGAAACACCATATATTTT
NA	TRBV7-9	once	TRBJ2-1	CASSRRDLYNEQFF	TGTGCCAGCAGCCGACGGGACCTTTACAATGAGCAGTTCTTC
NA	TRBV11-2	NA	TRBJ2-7	CASRLGLRDGYEQYF	TGTGCCAGCAGGTTAGGCCTCCGGGACGGCTACGAGCAGTACTTC
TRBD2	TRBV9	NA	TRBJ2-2	CASSVDSGGTGELFF	TGTGCCAGCAGCGTAGATAGCGGGGGCACCGGGGAGCTGTTTTTT
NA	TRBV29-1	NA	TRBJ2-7	CSVEDPGSGDYEQYF	TGCAGCGTTGAAGATCCCGGCTCAGGGGACTACGAGCAGTACTTC
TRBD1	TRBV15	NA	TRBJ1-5	CATKGTGDQPQHF	TGTGCCACCAAAGGGACAGGGGATCAGCCCCAGCATTTT
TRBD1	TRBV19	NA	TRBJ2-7	CASSSGQGAFEQYF	TGTGCCAGTAGTTCGGGACAGGGGGCGTTTGAGCAGTACTTC
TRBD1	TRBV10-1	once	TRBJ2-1	CASSEPRLTGDGYNEQFF	TGCGCCAGCAGTGAGCCACGATTGACAGGGGACGGCTACAATGAGCAGTTCTTC
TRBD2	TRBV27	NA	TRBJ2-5	CASRGSETQYF	TGTGCCAGCCGCGGGAGCGAGACCCAGTACTTC
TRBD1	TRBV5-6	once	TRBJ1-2	CASSWGTGIGYTF	TGTGCCAGCAGCTGGGGGACAGGTATCGGCTACACCTTC
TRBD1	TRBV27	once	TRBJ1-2	CASSLSSTGGERGYTF	TGTGCCAGCAGTTTATCATCGACAGGGGGCGAACGTGGCTACACCTTC
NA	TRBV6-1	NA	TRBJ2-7	CASSELSGLDYEQYF	TGTGCCAGCAGTGAGTTAAGTGGCTTGGACTACGAGCAGTACTTC
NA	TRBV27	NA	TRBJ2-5	CASSHQNQETQYF	TGTGCCAGCAGTCACCAGAATCAAGAGACCCAGTACTTC
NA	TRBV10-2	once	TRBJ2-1	CASSAGNEQFF	TGCGCCAGCAGCGCCGGCAATGAGCAGTTCTTC
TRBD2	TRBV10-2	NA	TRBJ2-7	CASSEASGTYEQYF	TGCGCCAGCAGTGAAGCTAGCGGTACCTACGAGCAGTACTTC
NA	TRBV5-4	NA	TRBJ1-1	CASSFGYEAFF	TGTGCCAGCAGCTTTGGTTATGAAGCTTTCTTT
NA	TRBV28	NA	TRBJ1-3	CASSFLSGAGGNTIYF	TGTGCCAGCAGTTTTCTATCTGGGGCCGGGGGAAACACCATATATTTT
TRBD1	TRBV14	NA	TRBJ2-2	CASSPALLGQRTGELFF	TGTGCCAGCAGCCCTGCTTTGTTGGGACAGAGAACCGGGGAGCTGTTTTTT
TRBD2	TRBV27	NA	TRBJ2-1	CASSLLAGGSAEQFF	TGTGCCAGCAGTCTCTTAGCGGGAGGGTCTGCTGAGCAGTTCTTC
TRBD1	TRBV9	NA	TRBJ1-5	CASRFGQGASQPQHF	TGTGCCAGCAGATTCGGACAGGGGGCTTCCCAGCCCCAGCATTTT
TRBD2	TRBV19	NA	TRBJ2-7	CASSTPYSGRNPYEQYF	TGTGCCAGTAGTACCCCCTATAGCGGGAGGAACCCCTACGAGCAGTACTTC